One and the same sample provided the 15 T cell receptor beta chains below, sequenced in a study of blood T cell repertoires in COVID-19. Using immunoSEQ multiplex PCR, the repertoire was profiled, and TCRdb retains in-frame clones only, with some absent. Of 87,000 or so clones listed, roughly 91% are singletons. Specimen: peripheral blood. These TCRs come from an elderly woman with acute or convalescent COVID-19.

This chain connects TRBV30 to TRBJ1-1, with 9 bases matching TRBD1. Germline V gene sequence: CDR1 GTSNPN, CDR2 SVGIG (reference sequence). After removal of 3 bases from V and 8 bases from J, the junction contained 7 bases not matched to a gene. The length of the CDR3 is 13 residues. CDR3 sequence: CAWRPTGGREAFF. In DNA, the CDR3 is TGTGCCTGGAGACCGACAGGGGGTAGGGAAGCTTTCTTT.

The V call is TRBV5-4, the J call TRBJ2-5; 7 nucleotides agree with TRBD2. V trimming: 4 bases; J trimming: 1 base; junction bases outside the gene matches: 4. The CDR3 has 14 residues. In germline, CDR1 is SGHNT, CDR2 YYREEE (reference sequence). The DNA for the CDR3 is TGTGCCAGCAGCCTGGGAGGGTCCCAAGAGACCCAGTACTTC. Protein product: CASSLGGSQETQYF. Complete variable domain (other parts from reference TRBV5-4 and TRBJ2-5): ETGVTQSPTHLIKTRGQQVTLRCSSQSGHNTVSWYQQALGQGPQFIFQYYREEENGRGNFPPRFSGLQFPNYSSELNVNALELDDSALYLCASSLGGSQETQYFGPGTRLLVL.

The genes are TRBV10-2 and TRBJ1-3; weak D call: TRBD1 (6 bases). The germline CDR1 and CDR2 sequences are WSHSY and SAAADI. This CDR3 has 15 residues. Trimming cost V 2 bases and J 2 bases, with 10 bases left between them. The CDR3 protein is CASSEGGRTGNTIYF. The DNA for the CDR3 is TGCGCCAGCAGTGAGGGGGGCCGGACTGGAAACACCATATATTTT.

The V call is TRBV6-1, the J call TRBJ2-3; D uncertain. V lost 1 base to trimming and J lost 5 bases, with 4 bases between them. Germline V lookup: CDR1 MNHNS, CDR2 SASEGT. This CDR3 has 12 amino acids. The CDR3: CASSEVLDTQYF. The CDR3 DNA sequence: TGTGCCAGCAGTGAAGTTCTAGATACGCAGTATTTT.

This chain joins TRBV20-1 and TRBJ1-1; no reliable D call. The ends were cut back, 6 bases at V and 0 bases at J, with 5 bases in the middle. Per the germline V gene, CDR1 is DFQATT and CDR2 is SNEGSKA (reference sequence). This CDR3 comprises 11 residues. In nucleotides, the CDR3 is TGCAGTGCCCTTATGAACACTGAAGCTTTCTTT. Protein product: CSALMNTEAFF.

V usage is TRBV9 and J usage is TRBJ1-1; no firm D call. Germline V gene data show CDR1 as SGDLS and CDR2 as YYNGEE. The CDR3 extends over 13 amino acids. Trimming took off 4 bases at V and 0 bases at J, with 7 bases between the two ends. CDR3 coding DNA: TGTGCCAGCAGCCCCCAGGTGAACACTGAAGCTTTCTTT. Residues: CASSPQVNTEAFF.

This chain links TRBV4-2 with TRBJ1-5; possible D gene TRBD1, 5 bases. V dropped 2 bases and J dropped 1 base, with 9 bases sitting between them. Per the germline V gene, CDR1 is LGHNA and CDR2 is YNFKEQ. The CDR3 sequence is 15 residues long. The CDR3 DNA reads TGTGCCAGCAGCCAATCCGGGGGGAGCAATCAGCCCCAGCATTTT. Translated: CASSQSGGSNQPQHF.

The gene calls are TRBV28 and TRBJ2-7, with 12 bases identical to TRBD2. Germline CDR1 reads MDHEN; CDR2 reads SYDVKM. V was clipped by 6 bases and J by 7 bases; unmatched bases: 10. The CDR3 runs to 15 residues. CDR3: CASRQSSGRAGEQYF. The CDR3, as DNA: TGTGCCAGCAGGCAATCTAGCGGGAGGGCGGGGGAGCAGTACTTC.

This chain uses TRBV7-3 with TRBJ2-3; 10 bases map to TRBD2. This CDR3 has 16 amino acids. CDR1 and CDR2 from the germline V gene are SGHTA and FQGTGA. V lost 0 bases and J lost 3; bases outside the gene matches: 3. The CDR3 reads CASSLTPGLATDTQYF. CDR3 bases: TGTGCCAGCAGCTTAACACCGGGACTAGCGACAGATACGCAGTATTTT. The complete variable domain, with remaining parts taken from reference TRBV7-3 and TRBJ2-3, reads GAGVSQTPSNKVTEKGKYVELRCDPISGHTALYWYRQSLGQGPEFLIYFQGTGAADDSGLPNDRFFAVRPEGSVSTLKIQRTERGDSAVYLCASSLTPGLATDTQYFGPGTRLTVL.

The rearrangement joins TRBV5-4 to TRBJ2-6; D might be TRBD1 (6 bases). Germline CDR1 reads SGHNT; CDR2 reads YYREEE (reference sequence). Trimming removed 4 bases from V and 3 bases from J, with 14 bases in between. The CDR3 runs to 16 residues. CDR3 region: CASSRRQENGANVLTF. The DNA for the CDR3 is TGTGCCAGCAGCCGGAGACAGGAGAATGGGGCCAACGTCCTGACTTTC.

To note about this clone: Other DNA sequences in this sample translate to the same CDR3. This chain joins TRBV7-3 and TRBJ2-1, with 10 bases that match TRBD2. Germline-derived CDR1 and CDR2 are SGHTA and FQGTGA. With 4 bases clipped from V and 2 bases from J, the junction kept 5 bases outside the gene matches. This CDR3 spans 16 amino acids. CDR3 protein: CASSSLAGGAYNEQFF. The CDR3 DNA sequence: TGTGCCAGCAGCTCCTTAGCGGGGGGCGCCTACAATGAGCAGTTCTTC.

V is TRBV9 and J is TRBJ2-7; 8 bases match TRBD1. The CDR3 runs 15 residues. Germline trimming cut 0 bases from V and 7 bases from J; bases unmatched to any gene: 9. From germline, CDR1 is SGDLS and CDR2 YYNGEE. DNA for the CDR3: TGTGCCAGCAGCGTAGGAGCCAGGGGGCGAGAAGAGCAGTACTTC. Translation: CASSVGARGREEQYF.

CDR3 sequence (DNA): TGTGCCAGCAGCTTGGGACAGTCGAATCAGCCCCAGCATTTT. Translation: CASSLGQSNQPQHF. The chain employs TRBV5-5 and TRBJ1-5; D is perhaps TRBD1 (5 bases). V dropped 0 bases and J dropped 4 bases, with 8 bases sitting between them. Germline CDR1 is SGHKS and CDR2 is YYEKEE (reference sequence). There are 14 residues in the CDR3.

This rearrangement joins TRBV4-1 to TRBJ2-3; D uncertain. Trimming removed 2 bases at V and 0 bases at J, with 9 bases between. The CDR3 is made up of 15 amino acids. Per the germline V gene, CDR1 is MGHRA and CDR2 is YSYEKL. CDR3 loop: CASSQTVSSTDTQYF. CDR3 nucleotide sequence: TGCGCCAGCAGCCAAACAGTTTCTAGCACAGATACGCAGTATTTT.

The genes are TRBV7-2 and TRBJ1-5; TRBD1 agrees at 8 bases. The V segment lost 5 bases and the J segment 6 bases; nucleotides outside the gene matches: 6. The germline gives CDR1 SGHTA, CDR2 FQGNSA. The CDR3 extends over 14 amino acids. CDR3: CASSPQGGRQPQHF. DNA for the CDR3: TGTGCCAGCAGCCCACAGGGGGGGCGTCAGCCCCAGCATTTT.